The TCR beta chain described here comes from a study of control samples from healthy donors and cancer patients. Profiled with immunoSEQ multiplex PCR; TCRdb holds only in-frame clones, not every one. Of approximately 84,000 clones in the sample, 91% were seen once. The CDR3 sequence is 15 residues long. V was pared by 6 bases and J by 7 bases, with 8 bases of the junction left unmatched. Germline V gene lookup returns CDR1 SNHLY and CDR2 FYNNEI. Sequencing was done on a sample of blood. This receptor was identified in a man aged 30 to 45 in good health. The chain combines TRBV2 with TRBJ1-4; 10 bases fit TRBD1. This CDR3 reads CASSVDRGPGEKLFF. CDR3 nucleotides: TGTGCCAGCAGCGTCGACAGGGGGCCGGGTGAAAAACTGTTTTTT.